This is a list of T cell receptor beta chains from one sample in a study of CD8 T cells in Susac syndrome. A single record per CDR3 protein comes from TCRdb applying MiXCR to the immunoSEQ multiplex PCR reads. This sample yields a few hundred thousand distinct CDR3 sequences, of which roughly 85% are seen a single time; 0.2% to 0.25% belongs to the top ten. The specimen sequenced was CD8+ T cells from PBMCs. The source is a human donor with multiple sclerosis. Each CDR3 is given with its conserved first and last residue.

TRBV10-3	TRBJ1-5	CAISESGISNQPQHF
TRBV20-1	TRBJ1-1	CSADKGRYTEAFF
TRBV10-3	TRBJ1-1	CAISEYPTGEETTEAFF
TRBV9	TRBJ2-5	CASSVESGRKTQYF
TRBV5-1	TRBJ1-1	CASSLGPLPPGGCTEAFF
TRBV20-1	TRBJ2-1	CSAPGTSGFIGEQFF
TRBV6-5	TRBJ2-1	CASSYMVNNEQFF
TRBV6-5	TRBJ2-1	CASSYGAGERYNEQFF
TRBV3-1	TRBJ2-3	CASSLSGLAGADTQYF
TRBV12-3/TRBV12-4	TRBJ1-4	CASRSQGRDEKLFF
TRBV9	TRBJ1-2	CASSATRTNYGYTF
TRBV24-1	TRBJ2-1	CATSGTENNEQFF
TRBV13	TRBJ2-7	CASSPTSGGSYEQYF
TRBV4-1	TRBJ1-5	CASSPDHGRDINNQPQHF
TRBV7-2	TRBJ2-3	CASSLALGYRAQYF
TRBV27	TRBJ2-1	CASSLLYVAGSGNEQFF
TRBV27	TRBJ2-7	CASSLSSIAPEQYF
TRBV11-2	TRBJ2-7	CASSLGHAWADEQYF
TRBV11-3	TRBJ1-1	CASSLDLATEAFF
TRBV7-9	TRBJ2-4	CARGVENIQYF
TRBV4-3	TRBJ2-1	CASSPFPSQPGFF
TRBV6-1	TRBJ2-7	CASSGVGRNYEQYF
TRBV28	TRBJ1-1	CASSLWNTEAFF
TRBV16	TRBJ1-5	CASSRPDQPQHF
TRBV7-2	TRBJ1-2	CASSYSGTRSGYGYTF
TRBV7-9	TRBJ1-3	CASSSRTGLGNTIYF
TRBV6-1	TRBJ2-1	CASSEYRVVDEQFF
TRBV12-3/TRBV12-4	TRBJ2-1	CASSSPGLAGGQFF
TRBV7-2	TRBJ2-7	CASSLVGGQGGYEQYF
TRBV7-9	TRBJ2-7	CASSLDKGAYEQYF
TRBV2	TRBJ1-1	CASSEALQRGGRPWEAFF
TRBV19	TRBJ2-1	CASSVSGTSSYNEQFF
TRBV4-1	TRBJ1-5	CASSLARESNQPQHF
TRBV6-5	TRBJ1-1	CASSPFGVGAFF
TRBV14	TRBJ2-1	CASSHLPGQVRYNEQFF
TRBV15	TRBJ2-1	CATSRAGTGIYNEQFF
TRBV30	TRBJ1-2	CAWARDDPELTF
TRBV9	TRBJ2-1	CASSVLAGANEQFF
TRBV10-1	TRBJ2-7	CASSDAGGPEYEQYF